This paragraph reports one T cell receptor (beta chain). V lost 8 bases and J lost 2; bases outside the gene matches: 4. This CDR3 spans 13 amino acids. Germline CDR1 and CDR2: GTSNPN and SVGIG (reference sequence). This specimen belongs to a study of T cell changes during pregnancy in multiple sclerosis. The protocol was immunoSEQ multiplex PCR, while the TCRdb copy is restricted to in-frame clones and leaves out a portion. Of around 42,000 clones in the sample, about 90% were seen once. The sequenced sample was CD4+ T cells from peripheral blood mononuclear cells, obtained in the second trimester of pregnancy. This clonotype originated in a female donor in good health, enrolled as a control in a pregnancy study. The chain combines TRBV30 with TRBJ2-3; TRBD2 aligns across 10 bases. CDR3 DNA: TGTGCCGGAGCGGGGGGGAACACAGATACGCAGTATTTT. Encoded protein: CAGAGGNTDTQYF.